This TCR beta chain emerged from a study of cytomegalovirus exposure and HLA in healthy donors (dated by TCRdb to about 2017). For context, the study as a whole: The 670 or so repertoires of the first cohort and the 110 or so validation repertoires were produced on the same platform, according to a later analysis. The study aimed to test whether signatures of past pathogen exposure could be identified by cataloging public T cell receptors. In addition to the first cohort of 650 to 800 subjects, a separate validation cohort of some 120 different subjects was used. High-throughput TCR immunosequencing, statistical association of individual TCRs with disease status, and machine learning were combined to predict cytomegalovirus infection status.

The library was made by the immunoSEQ multiplex PCR assay. Per the source publication's procedure: A statistical classification framework was developed to diagnose cytomegalovirus status using the catalog of TCR beta chain sequences. The source is immuneACCESS, and TCRdb retained only in-frame sequences with V and J called. Part of the clones is not carried over; for the studies checked, unresolved V genes explain less than half of this, and the remainder is unexplained. V, J and clone size derive from that table, while D and trimming were established from the DNA sequence. The sample table contains over 60,000 clones; only one count was recorded for approximately 95% of them. Less than 4% of the sample is in the top ten clones. Donors formed part of the validation cohort, which comprised 95 to 150 subjects and was distinct from the first cohort of under 800 subjects. Turning to this clone: Its antigen is currently not known. No per-base quality is available; no much larger clone lies one base away.

The CDR3 holds 15 amino acids from the cysteine to the phenylalanine. Just CDR3 DNA is preserved here, 45 bases in frame from base 1. CDR1 MNHEY and CDR2 SMNVEV were looked up in the germline V gene (reference sequence). The trim is 5 bases for V and 0 bases for J, with a gap of 10 bases between the germline ends. Results the study describes overall, beyond this receptor: Of the cluster scores, roughly 95% were above 0 in a later analysis, which found that TCRs clustered in the first cohort also tended to co-occur in the 95 to 150 validation repertoires. Most TCR sequences were seen in very few donors, while some public TCRs were found in many individuals. A later analysis lacked HLA typing for the validation cohort, so it scored co-occurrence in that cohort across all 120 or so repertoires. In both the original and validation cohorts, the classifier was reported to diagnose cytomegalovirus status with high specificity and sensitivity. The study gave a list of 150 to 200 TCR beta chains associated with cytomegalovirus. In vitro tests confirmed that three of the cytomegalovirus-associated TCR beta chains recognize cytomegalovirus antigens. The authors suggested that the approach could potentially be extended to other disease states and immunological phenotypes.

Recombination connected TRBV27 to TRBJ2-2, with the D gene call left open. The specimen sequenced was PBMCs. The clonotype was recovered from a man aged 18 to 29 in good health and CMV-seronegative. The CDR3 in this case is CASSKPDTNTGELFF. The DNA is TGTGCCAGCAGTAAGCCCGATACGAACACCGGGGAGCTGTTTTTT.